Shown below are 23 T cell receptor beta chains from a single sample sequenced in a study of human T cells and chemical hapten exposure. MiXCR, applied by TCRdb to the RACE reads, yields one record per CDR3 protein. This sample carries fewer than 300,000 distinct CDR3 sequences, more than 6.5% of them seen once, and the ten largest clones take 2% to 2.5%. Specified time point: pre-sensitization, week 0. The treatment was: therapeutic diphenylcyclopropenone sensitization with weekly scalp DPC. The sequences come from whole blood, collected in connection with sensitization to the hapten diphenylcyclopropenone (DPC). These TCRs come from a woman between 40 and 55 years old with alopecia areata. Some clones in this sample may be carry-over from other donors' samples.

This clonotype was observed once. Since a much larger clone is just one base distant, this may be a read error. The chain uses TRBV6-5 and TRBJ1-3; D is possibly TRBD1 (6 bases). The CDR3 has 15 residues. Germline lookup yields CDR1 MNHEY and CDR2 SVGAGI. Deletions cut 6 bases from V and 4 bases from J, with 16 bases between. CDR3 residues: CASRRTEGVGNTIYF. Here the CDR3 DNA reads TGTGCCAGCAGGCGGACAGAGGGCGTCGGAAACACCATATATTTT.

V and J are TRBV28 and TRBJ2-5; D is perhaps TRBD2 (5 bases). From germline, CDR1 is MDHEN and CDR2 SYDVKM. CDR3 length: 12 residues. Trimming pared 7 bases from V and 2 bases from J, leaving 8 bases between. The chain's CDR3 is CASTPGQETQYF. Here the CDR3 DNA reads TGTGCCAGCACTCCGGGGCAAGAGACCCAGTACTTC.

This clonotype has more than one count but fewer than ten. The V call is TRBV7-2, the J call TRBJ1-2; D may be TRBD1 (5 bases). Germline V gene data show CDR1 as SGHTA and CDR2 as FQGNSA. This CDR3 is built from 15 residues. The V end lost 11 bases, the J end lost 4 bases, and 23 bases lay between the germline ends. This CDR3 reads CAGIRYLDSLYGYTF. The CDR3 DNA sequence: TGTGCCGGCATCCGTTACCTCGACAGCCTCTATGGCTACACCTTC.

The table lists this clonotype with many counts. This chain joins TRBV10-3 and TRBJ2-7; 8 bases are shared with TRBD2. The CDR3 length is 13 residues. V lost 5 bases to trimming and J lost 0 bases; unmatched junction nucleotides: 0. Germline-derived CDR1 and CDR2 are ENHRY and SYGVKD. The CDR3 DNA is TGTGCCATCAGTAGCGGGAGCTCCTACGAGCAGTACTTC. Amino acids: CAISSGSSYEQYF.

This clonotype was observed at least ten times. This chain links TRBV9 with TRBJ2-7; 10 positions match TRBD2. V shed 0 bases and J 1 base; nucleotides not matched to a gene: 4. The CDR3 sequence is 16 residues long. Germline CDR1 and CDR2: SGDLS and YYNGEE. CDR3 region: CASSVGTSGSSYEQYF. CDR3 bases: TGTGCCAGCAGCGTAGGGACTAGCGGTTCTTCCTACGAGCAGTACTTC.

This clonotype has more than one count but fewer than ten. The J gene is TRBJ2-1, the V gene TRBV3-2; TRBD1, the table's D call, was not compared with the DNA. TRBV3-2 counts as a pseudogene. The CDR3 totals 16 residues. CDR3 nucleotides: TGTGCCAGCAGCCAAGATCAAGGGCGGCGCTACAATGAGCAGTTCTTC. Protein sequence: CASSQDQGRRYNEQFF.

The chain employs TRBV6-5 and TRBJ1-2; TRBD1 matches 9 bases. Germline assignment: CDR1 MNHEY and CDR2 SVGAGI. The CDR3 consists of 15 residues. The V gene end was trimmed by 5 bases and the J gene end by 0 bases; junction bases not matched to a gene: 4. CDR3 nucleotide sequence: TGTGCCAGCAGTGAACAGGGGGCGGCTAACTATGGCTACACCTTC. It translates to CASSEQGAANYGYTF.

This clonotype was seen repeatedly, ten times or more. The chain has TRBV12-3 or TRBV12-4 and TRBJ2-3; 12 bases are a match to TRBD2. With 3 bases clipped from V and 6 bases from J, the junction kept 4 bases outside the gene matches. The CDR3 runs 15 residues. The CDR3 loop reads CASSFPSGRADTQYF. The CDR3 DNA reads TGTGCCAGCAGTTTCCCTAGCGGGAGGGCCGATACGCAGTATTTT.

There are many counts of this clonotype. The J gene is TRBJ2-5, the V gene TRBV29-1, with a possible D match to TRBD2 (5 bases). V lost 4 bases, J lost 0 bases, and 9 bases lay in between. The CDR3 totals 13 residues. Germline lookup yields CDR1 SQVTM and CDR2 ANQGSEA. The CDR3 DNA reads TGCAGCGTTGCGACCGGGAACCAAGAGACCCAGTACTTC. It specifies CSVATGNQETQYF.

The table lists this clonotype with a few counts. The chain carries TRBV6-2 or TRBV6-3 and TRBJ1-1, with unresolved D. CDR1 and CDR2 from the germline V gene are MNHEY and SVGEGT. This CDR3 has 17 residues. V lost 6 bases and J 0 bases, leaving 20 bases between the germline ends. In DNA form, the CDR3 reads TGTGCCAGCAGATACGGGAGGGAGGGCTCCATGAACACTGAAGCTTTCTTT. As protein: CASRYGREGSMNTEAFF.

This clonotype was seen only a few times. The V gene is TRBV4-1, the J gene TRBJ2-7; 7 bases line up with TRBD2. Germline loops: CDR1 MGHRA, CDR2 YSYEKL. V trimming: 2 bases; J trimming: 10 bases; junction bases outside the gene matches: 14. The CDR3 sequence is 15 residues long. CDR3 protein: CASSQSLNSGYQQYF. The CDR3 DNA is TGCGCCAGCAGCCAATCCCTTAATAGCGGGTATCAACAGTACTTC.

This clonotype has more than one count but fewer than ten. This rearrangement joins TRBV18 to TRBJ1-3; D might be TRBD1 (6 bases). Germline V gene lookup returns CDR1 KGHSH and CDR2 LQKENI. This CDR3 region has 16 residues. V was trimmed by 6 bases and J by 0 bases, leaving 15 bases between them. CDR3 amino acids: CASSTTGTYSGNTIYF. CDR3 in DNA: TGTGCCAGCTCGACAACCGGGACATACTCTGGAAACACCATATATTTT.

This clonotype was detected many times. This chain links TRBV13 with TRBJ1-2; D perhaps matches TRBD1 (6 bases). Germline assignment: CDR1 PRHDT and CDR2 FYEKMQ (reference sequence). The V gene lost 0 bases and the J gene lost 4 bases, with 15 bases spanning the gap. This CDR3 is 16 amino acids long. CDR3 sequence: CASSLGRGRGGYGYTF. DNA for the CDR3: TGTGCCAGCAGCTTAGGAAGGGGCAGGGGTGGCTATGGCTACACCTTC.

This chain links TRBV4-1 with TRBJ2-7; 10 bases line up with TRBD1. This CDR3 is built from 14 residues. V lost 0 bases and J lost 7; bases outside the gene matches: 3. Germline values: CDR1 MGHRA, CDR2 YSYEKL. The CDR3 bases are TGCGCCAGCAGCCAAGATGACAGGGGGCTTGAGCAGTACTTC. Its translation: CASSQDDRGLEQYF.

This clonotype was observed a handful of times. J is TRBJ2-5 and V is TRBV7-2; D may be TRBD1 (6 bases). The V end was cut by 5 bases, the J end by 3 bases, with 19 bases between. The length of the CDR3 is 16 residues. Germline CDR1 is SGHTA and CDR2 is FQGNSA. The CDR3 is CASSPRMTGTKETQYF. CDR3 nucleotide sequence: TGTGCCAGCAGCCCAAGAATGACCGGGACAAAAGAGACCCAGTACTTC.

This chain joins TRBV7-9 and TRBJ2-7, with a tentative D call TRBD1 (6 bases). Trimming took off 8 bases at V and 3 bases at J, with 11 bases between the two ends. The germline V gene encodes CDR1 SEHNR and CDR2 FQNEAQ (reference sequence). The CDR3 contains 12 residues. CDR3 sequence: CASGVQGYEQYF. CDR3 DNA: TGTGCCAGCGGGGTACAGGGCTACGAGCAGTACTTC.

The chain is built from TRBV7-9 and TRBJ2-7; TRBD2 matches 14 bases. The CDR3 spans 16 residues. Germline CDR1 SEHNR, CDR2 FQNEAQ (reference sequence). V lost 4 bases, J lost 5 bases, and 7 bases stayed unmatched. The CDR3 loop reads CASSSGTSGRQDEQYF. The CDR3 DNA follows: TGTGCCAGCAGCTCTGGGACTAGCGGGAGACAGGACGAGCAGTACTTC.

In this sample, this clonotype turned up a few times. The CDR3 here is CASSRSTGFGELFF. As DNA, the CDR3 is TGTGCCAGCAGCCGGAGTACAGGGTTCGGGGAGCTGTTTTTT. The V and J genes are TRBV14 and TRBJ2-2; possible D gene TRBD1, 6 bases. Germline CDR1 is SGHDN and CDR2 is FVKESK. V dropped 4 bases and J dropped 7 bases, with 13 bases sitting between them. This CDR3 contains 14 residues.

This clonotype has ten or more counts. This sequence joins TRBV10-3 and TRBJ2-1, with D perhaps matching TRBD1 (5 bases). In germline, CDR1 is ENHRY, CDR2 SYGVKD. The ends were cut back, 10 bases at V and 6 bases at J, with 13 bases in the middle. This CDR3 contains 12 residues. DNA of the CDR3: TGTGCCACGAGCCCCAGGGCCAATGAGCAGTTCTTC. This gives the protein CATSPRANEQFF.

The V call is TRBV12-3 or TRBV12-4, the J call TRBJ1-2; 7 positions agree with TRBD1. The CDR3 extends over 12 amino acids. With V trimmed by 5 bases and J by 6 bases, 3 bases remained unmatched. CDR3 DNA sequence: TGTGCCAGCAGTCGGGACAGTCATGGCTACACCTTC. It codes for CASSRDSHGYTF.

The chain recombines TRBV7-9 with TRBJ2-1; 10 nucleotides match TRBD2. The CDR3 extends over 15 amino acids. J lost 6 bases, V lost 2 bases, and 4 bases had no gene match. CDR1 is SEHNR and CDR2 is FQNEAQ in the germline V gene (reference sequence). This chain's CDR3 is CASSLLAGAFNEQFF. The CDR3 nucleotides read TGTGCCAGCAGCTTACTAGCGGGAGCATTCAATGAGCAGTTCTTC.

CDR3 in DNA: TGTGCCAGCAGCTTATCGGGACAGGGACAATACGAGCAGTACTTC. It is translated as CASSLSGQGQYEQYF. This rearrangement joins TRBV7-2 to TRBJ2-7; 9 bases line up with TRBD1. The germline gives CDR1 SGHTA, CDR2 FQGNSA. The CDR3 length is 15 residues. Trimming took 2 bases from V and 4 from J; bases not matched to a gene: 6.

This clonotype was seen more than once but under ten times. This chain uses TRBV20-1 with TRBJ2-5; the D call may be TRBD1 or TRBD2 (5 bases each). This CDR3 has 13 residues. Trimming pared 5 bases from V and 3 bases from J, leaving 13 bases between. Per the germline V gene, CDR1 is DFQATT and CDR2 is SNEGSKA (reference sequence). CDR3 amino acids: CSAGGQAKETQYF. The CDR3 nucleotides are TGCAGTGCTGGAGGACAAGCAAAAGAGACCCAGTACTTC.